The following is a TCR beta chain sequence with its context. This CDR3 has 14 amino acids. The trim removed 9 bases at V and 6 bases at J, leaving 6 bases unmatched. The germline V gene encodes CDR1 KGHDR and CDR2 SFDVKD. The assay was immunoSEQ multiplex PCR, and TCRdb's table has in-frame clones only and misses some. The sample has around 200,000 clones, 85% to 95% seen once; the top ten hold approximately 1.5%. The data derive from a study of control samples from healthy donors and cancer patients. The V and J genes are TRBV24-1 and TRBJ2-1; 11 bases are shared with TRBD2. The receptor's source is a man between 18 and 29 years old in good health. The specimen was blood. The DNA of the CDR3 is TGTGCCACCGCTGGACTAGCGGGTGGCAATGAGCAGTTCTTC. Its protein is CATAGLAGGNEQFF.